The 26 T cell receptor beta chains below all came from one sample that was sequenced in a study of regulatory T cells in long-lasting Graves disease. Time point specified: newly diagnosed GD, antithyroid drugs for less than 3 months. PBMC RNA was the source of the TCR library. Sequencing libraries for TCR beta were prepared with iRepertoire HTBI primers and Arm-PCR of CDR3 regions. TCRdb reprocessed the multiplex PCR reads with MiXCR, giving one entry per CDR3 protein. The repertoire holds about 610,000 distinct CDR3 sequences, with more than 15% as singletons. This same sample was also taken into another study, of T cells in Graves' hyperthyroidism and ophthalmopathy.

Here the sequenced sample was peripheral blood mononuclear cells (PBMCs), taken at new diagnosis, from a patient treated with antithyroid drugs. The receptors come from a man younger than 35 with Graves disease.

The table lists this clonotype with many counts. The rearrangement links TRBV27 to TRBJ2-1; 11 nucleotides agree with TRBD2. The CDR3 is 15 residues long. The junction had 5 bases not matched to a gene; V was cut back by 3 bases and J by 7 bases. Per the germline V gene, CDR1 is MNHEY and CDR2 is SMNVEV (reference sequence). CDR3 amino acids: CASSFEGLAGNEQFF. CDR3 nucleotides: TGTGCCAGCAGTTTCGAAGGACTAGCGGGTAATGAGCAGTTCTTC.

CDR3 DNA: TGTGCCAGCAGCGATACAGGGGGCGGTCGGAACACTGAAGCTTTCTTT. Its translation is CASSDTGGGRNTEAFF. This chain uses TRBV3-1 with TRBJ1-1; TRBD1 matches 9 bases. The germline V gene has CDR1 LGHDT and CDR2 YNNKEL (reference sequence). This CDR3 region has 16 residues. The V segment lost 5 bases and the J segment 1 base; nucleotides outside the gene matches: 8. The full variable domain, completed using reference TRBV3-1 and TRBJ1-1, is DTAVSQTPKYLVTQMGNDKSIKCEQNLGHDTMYWYKQDSKKFLKIMFSYNNKELIINETVPNRFSPKSPDKAHLNLHINSLELGDSAVYFCASSDTGGGRNTEAFFGQGTRLTVV.

For this clonotype: Just one base apart from a much larger clone, this may be a read error. The chain couples TRBV12-3 or TRBV12-4 to TRBJ1-1; unclear D gene. CDR3 length: 13 amino acids. V was clipped by 6 bases and J by 0 bases, with 8 bases between them. The DNA for the CDR3 is TGTGCCAGCAGCAAGATCATGAACACTGAAGCTTTCTTT. Protein product: CASSKIMNTEAFF.

This clonotype came up a few times. The chain employs TRBV15 and TRBJ2-1; D is tentatively TRBD1 or TRBD2 (5 bases each). The CDR3 runs 16 residues. From germline, CDR1 is LNHNV and CDR2 YYDKDF (reference sequence). V was cut by 8 bases and J by 7 bases, with 24 bases left in between. CDR3 protein: CATRIQGALGVNEQFF. The CDR3 DNA is TGTGCCACCCGGATTCAAGGGGCCCTCGGGGTGAATGAGCAGTTCTTC.

There are many counts of this clonotype. The CDR3 DNA reads TGCAGTGCTAGGGTGGGCAGGGGGAACACTGAAGCTTTCTTT. Translated: CSARVGRGNTEAFF. The gene calls are TRBV20-1 and TRBJ1-1; weak D call: TRBD1 (6 bases). This CDR3 is built from 14 residues. Germline assignment: CDR1 DFQATT and CDR2 SNEGSKA (reference sequence). Trimming removed 3 bases from V and 1 base from J, with 12 bases in between.

The sample holds many counts of this clonotype. The V and J genes are TRBV7-9 and TRBJ2-7; D perhaps matches TRBD2 (6 bases). This CDR3 comprises 14 residues. Trimming took off 4 bases at V and 7 bases at J, with 17 bases between the two ends. Germline lookup yields CDR1 SEHNR and CDR2 FQNEAQ (reference sequence). The CDR3 protein is CASSYRRDWEEQYF. The CDR3 coding sequence is TGTGCCAGCAGCTATAGGCGGGATTGGGAGGAGCAGTACTTC.

The sample holds many counts of this clonotype. V usage is TRBV11-2 and J usage is TRBJ2-3, with D uncertain. V was shortened by 3 bases and J by 3 bases, with 16 bases between the two germline ends. The CDR3 loop spans 16 amino acids. CDR1 and CDR2 from the germline V gene are SGHAT and FQNNGV. CDR3 region: CASSLLDFSRTDTQYF. The CDR3 bases are TGTGCCAGCAGCTTGCTCGACTTCTCCCGAACAGATACGCAGTATTTT.

The V and J genes are TRBV30 and TRBJ1-1; 8 bases fit TRBD1. This CDR3 has 12 residues. Germline lookup yields CDR1 GTSNPN and CDR2 SVGIG (reference sequence). The V gene end was trimmed by 4 bases and the J gene end by 7 bases; junction bases not matched to a gene: 5. CDR3 in amino acids: CAWTGGSYEAFF. The DNA for the CDR3 is TGTGCCTGGACAGGGGGCTCCTATGAAGCTTTCTTT.

Only a few counts were recorded for this clonotype. The gene calls are TRBV19 and TRBJ1-1; 7 nucleotides align to TRBD1. Trimming cost V 5 bases and J 3 bases; bases outside gene matches: 9. Germline CDR1 reads LNHDA; CDR2 reads SQIVND (reference sequence). The CDR3 runs to 15 residues. CDR3: CASSPLDREYTEAFF. CDR3 DNA sequence: TGTGCCAGTAGTCCCCTTGACAGGGAATACACTGAAGCTTTCTTT.

This clonotype was seen repeatedly, ten times or more. This chain joins TRBV11-2 and TRBJ2-3, with D uncertain. Germline CDR1 is SGHAT and CDR2 is FQNNGV. This CDR3 is 15 amino acids long. Trimming removed 5 bases from V and 0 bases from J, with 12 bases in between. The CDR3 coding sequence is TGTGCCAGCAGCCCACGCACGCCTAGCACAGATACGCAGTATTTT. It encodes CASSPRTPSTDTQYF.

This clonotype appeared many times. The genes are TRBV7-9 and TRBJ2-7, with TRBD2 matching 10 bases. Germline-derived CDR1 and CDR2 are SEHNR and FQNEAQ (reference sequence). This CDR3 has 15 residues. J lost 1 base, V lost 7 bases, and 7 bases had no gene match. CDR3: CASTIIAGGSYEQYF. The CDR3 region has the DNA TGTGCCAGCACCATAATAGCGGGGGGTTCCTACGAGCAGTACTTC.

This clonotype was counted many times. The chain couples TRBV2 to TRBJ2-5; no firm D call. V dropped 7 bases and J dropped 4 bases, with 13 bases sitting between them. Looked up from germline, CDR1 is SNHLY and CDR2 is FYNNEI. The length of the CDR3 is 13 residues. CDR3 coding DNA: TGTGCCAGCAATCGTGGGCCGGGAGAGACCCAGTACTTC. Translated, it gives CASNRGPGETQYF.

The V call is TRBV5-1, the J call TRBJ2-5; 8 positions agree with TRBD1. CDR1 is SGHRS, CDR2 YFSETQ, per germline. This CDR3 region has 15 residues. With V trimmed by 7 bases and J by 3 bases, 11 bases remained unmatched. The CDR3: CASSPGGDMKETQYF. The CDR3 DNA reads as TGCGCCAGCTCACCAGGGGGCGATATGAAAGAGACCCAGTACTTC.

This clonotype was seen at least ten times. The chain employs TRBV7-9 and TRBJ2-3; TRBD2 aligns across 9 bases. CDR1 is SEHNR, CDR2 FQNEAQ, per germline (reference sequence). Germline trimming cut 10 bases from V and 4 bases from J; bases unmatched to any gene: 15. This CDR3 comprises 16 residues. In DNA form, the CDR3 reads TGTGCCACCGCAGTCGGTAGCGGGAGTCGCCCAGATACGCAGTATTTT. Translated, it gives CATAVGSGSRPDTQYF.

The rearrangement uses TRBV20-1 and TRBJ2-3; 10 bases are shared with TRBD2. The junction had 6 bases not matched to a gene; V was cut back by 5 bases and J by 4 bases. Germline assignment: CDR1 DFQATT and CDR2 SNEGSKA (reference sequence). The CDR3 extends over 14 amino acids. Here the CDR3 reads CSAPSGSGADTQYF. DNA for the CDR3: TGCAGTGCTCCTAGCGGGAGTGGGGCAGATACGCAGTATTTT.

The chain combines TRBV5-1 with TRBJ2-5; no clear D gene. The CDR3 contains 14 residues. Germline assignment: CDR1 SGHRS and CDR2 YFSETQ. V was clipped by 0 bases and J by 0 bases, with 6 bases between them. This CDR3 is CASSLAQNQETQYF. The CDR3, as DNA: TGCGCCAGCAGCTTGGCCCAGAACCAAGAGACCCAGTACTTC.

This clonotype was seen repeatedly, ten times or more. The CDR3 DNA is TGTGCCAGCAGTTTAGGAGGGGTCCAAAACATTCAGTACTTC. Protein sequence: CASSLGGVQNIQYF. The rearrangement joins TRBV28 to TRBJ2-4; D might be TRBD2 (6 bases). Trimming removed 2 bases from V and 5 bases from J, with 10 bases in between. The CDR3 runs 14 residues. Germline CDR1 and CDR2: MDHEN and SYDVKM.

At least ten counts were recorded for this clonotype. The chain combines TRBV27 with TRBJ1-1; no reliable D call. CDR1 MNHEY and CDR2 SMNVEV come from the germline V gene (reference sequence). CDR3 size: 15 residues. Trimming pared 2 bases from V and 5 bases from J, leaving 15 bases between. CDR3 residues: CASSLTPGSGTEAFF. CDR3 bases: TGTGCCAGCAGTTTAACTCCCGGGTCGGGGACTGAAGCTTTCTTT.

This clonotype occurred a few times. This chain connects TRBV15 to TRBJ2-3, with a tentative D call TRBD2 (6 bases). CDR1 is LNHNV, CDR2 YYDKDF, per germline (reference sequence). The CDR3 covers 17 residues. V dropped 0 bases and J dropped 9 bases, with 22 bases sitting between them. The CDR3 sequence is CATSRDDLRGLAGTQYF. CDR3 in DNA: TGTGCCACCAGCAGAGATGATTTGCGAGGGCTCGCGGGAACGCAGTATTTT.

This clonotype was seen a handful of times. Written as DNA, the CDR3 is TGTGCCAGCAGCACCACCCCGGGACAGACCACAGATACGCAGTATTTT. It codes for CASSTTPGQTTDTQYF. The V and J genes are TRBV5-5 and TRBJ2-3; 7 bases are shared with TRBD1. The germline CDR1 and CDR2 sequences are SGHKS and YYEKEE (reference sequence). V was clipped by 4 bases and J by 2 bases; unmatched bases: 10. The length of the CDR3 is 16 residues.

This clonotype occurred a few times. The J gene is TRBJ2-1, the V gene TRBV19, with D perhaps matching TRBD2 (6 bases). The CDR3 loop spans 14 amino acids. Deletions cut 9 bases from V and 8 bases from J, with 20 bases between. Germline V gives CDR1 LNHDA, CDR2 SQIVND (reference sequence). CDR3 nucleotide sequence: TGTGCCAGAGGCCCCCAACTAGCCGATCATGAGCAGTTCTTC. It translates to CARGPQLADHEQFF.

A word on this clonotype: A junction end diverges from the germline sequence, so it may reflect a read error. V is TRBV3-1 and J is TRBJ1-2, with D possibly TRBD1 on 5 matching bases. Per the germline V gene, CDR1 is LGHDT and CDR2 is YNNKEL (reference sequence). The CDR3 has 12 amino acids. The CDR3 DNA reads TGTGCCAGCAGCCAAGGGGGCAGGACCGGAGACTTC. Protein: CASSQGGRTGDF.

There are many counts of this clonotype. The chain is built from TRBV2 and TRBJ1-1, with D maybe TRBD1 (5 bases). The CDR3 is 14 amino acids. Germline CDR1 and CDR2: SNHLY and FYNNEI. Trimming pared 5 bases from V and 3 bases from J, leaving 13 bases between. The CDR3 is CASSLEGEDTEAFF. Here the CDR3 DNA reads TGTGCCAGCAGTTTAGAAGGGGAGGACACTGAAGCTTTCTTT.

This clonotype appeared a few times. CDR3 nucleotide sequence: TGTGCCAGCAGATACGGGACAGGGGTCAATTCACCCCTCCACTTT. Amino acids: CASRYGTGVNSPLHF. The chain combines TRBV6-2 or TRBV6-3 with TRBJ1-6; TRBD1 aligns across 10 bases. With 6 bases clipped from V and 7 bases from J, the junction kept 6 bases outside the gene matches. This CDR3 comprises 15 residues. Germline V CDR1 and CDR2: MNHEY, SVGEGT.

The chain uses TRBV24-1 and TRBJ1-1, with no clear D. CDR3 length: 13 residues. Trimming shortened V by 0 bases and J by 1 base, and 2 bases separated the two germline ends. CDR1 KGHDR and CDR2 SFDVKD come from the germline V gene. CDR3: CATSDLENTEAFF. The CDR3 bases are TGTGCCACCAGTGATTTGGAGAACACTGAAGCTTTCTTT.

This clonotype has ten or more counts. The chain uses TRBV27 and TRBJ2-7, with a tentative D call TRBD1 (6 bases). V dropped 5 bases and J dropped 2 bases, with 16 bases sitting between them. CDR3 length: 15 residues. Looked up from germline, CDR1 is MNHEY and CDR2 is SMNVEV (reference sequence). The CDR3 sequence is CASSLTGWGTYEQYF. DNA for the CDR3: TGTGCCAGCAGTCTAACAGGGTGGGGTACCTACGAGCAGTACTTC.